The source of this TCR beta chain is a study of shared clonotypes between healthy human individuals. Study-level points and caveats: The low donor count limited represented genetic and exposure-history diversity. An anticipated effect of sequencing depth on clonotype sharing among donors was recognized.

Participating donors were healthy, HIV-negative adults free of recent acute infections or vaccinations. Every one of the donors was a Caucasian adult that lived in Nashville, Tennessee. Measured with immunoSEQ multiplex PCR; TCRdb has only the in-frame clones, and not every one. The sample lists about 490,000 clones, around three quarters occurring once. A note on this clone: Its antigen is currently unknown.

The germline CDR1 and CDR2 sequences are MNHEY and SMNVEV (reference sequence). CDR3 length equals 17 residues. The germline V and J ends were trimmed by 2 bases and 2 bases, with 16 bases remaining between them. The chain links TRBV27 to TRBJ1-5, with D perhaps matching TRBD1 (6 bases). This TCR came from a woman aged 40 to 50 in good health. Some clones in this sample may be carry-over from other donors' samples. Sequencing input: PBMCs. The CDR3 here is CASSLKQGIKGNQPQHF. The DNA for the CDR3 is TGTGCCAGCAGTTTAAAACAGGGCATTAAGGGCAATCAGCCCCAGCATTTT.